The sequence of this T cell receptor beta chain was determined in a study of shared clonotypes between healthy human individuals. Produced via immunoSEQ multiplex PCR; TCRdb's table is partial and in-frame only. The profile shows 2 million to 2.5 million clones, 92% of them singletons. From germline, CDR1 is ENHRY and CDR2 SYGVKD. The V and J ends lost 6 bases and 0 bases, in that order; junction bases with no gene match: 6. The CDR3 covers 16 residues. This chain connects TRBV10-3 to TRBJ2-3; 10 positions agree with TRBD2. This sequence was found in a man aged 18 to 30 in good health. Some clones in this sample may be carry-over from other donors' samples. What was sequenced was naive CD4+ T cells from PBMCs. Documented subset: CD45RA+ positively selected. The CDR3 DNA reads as TGTGCCATCAGCCTCGGACTAGCGGTTAGCACAGATACGCAGTATTTT. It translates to CAISLGLAVSTDTQYF.